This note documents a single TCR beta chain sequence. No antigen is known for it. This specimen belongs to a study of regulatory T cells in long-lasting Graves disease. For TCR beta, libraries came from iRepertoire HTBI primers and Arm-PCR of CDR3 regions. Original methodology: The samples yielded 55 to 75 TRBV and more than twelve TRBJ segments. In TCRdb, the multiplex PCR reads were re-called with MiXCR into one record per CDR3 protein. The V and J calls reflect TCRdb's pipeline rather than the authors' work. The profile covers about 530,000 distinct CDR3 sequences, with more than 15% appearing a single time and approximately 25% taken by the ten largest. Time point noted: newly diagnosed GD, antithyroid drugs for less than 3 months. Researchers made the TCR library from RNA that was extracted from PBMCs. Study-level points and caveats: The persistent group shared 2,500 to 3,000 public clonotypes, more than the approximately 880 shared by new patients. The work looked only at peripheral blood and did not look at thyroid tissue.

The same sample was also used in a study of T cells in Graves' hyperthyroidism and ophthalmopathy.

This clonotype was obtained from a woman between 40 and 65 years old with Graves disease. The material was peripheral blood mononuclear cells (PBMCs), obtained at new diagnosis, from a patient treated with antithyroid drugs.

The CDR3 sequence: CSGTGTSGTYEQYF. The CDR3 nucleotides are TGCAGCGGGACCGGGACTAGCGGCACCTACGAGCAGTACTTC. The chain has TRBV29-1 and TRBJ2-7; 11 nucleotides agree with TRBD2. The CDR3 has 14 amino acids. The germline gives CDR1 SQVTM, CDR2 ANQGSEA. V lost 7 bases, J lost 2 bases, and 7 bases stayed unmatched.